Sequencing of this T cell receptor (beta chain) was carried out in a study of identical twins. Whole-study findings and limits: Insertion counts were lower in abundant cord blood beta clonotypes, a trend that memory repertoires did not show. Some out-of-frame alpha sequences were shared by twins, and these showed excess low generation probability.

TCRdb recomputed calls from the 5' RACE reads with MiXCR, one row per CDR3 protein. The data hold about 1.7 million distinct CDR3 sequences, with about 30% observed a single time. As to this clonotype: Its target is not known.

Germline assignment: CDR1 SGHRS and CDR2 YFSETQ. The junction had 10 bases not matched to a gene; V was cut back by 4 bases and J by 10 bases. This CDR3 is built from 14 residues. V usage is TRBV5-1 and J usage is TRBJ2-1; 8 positions agree with TRBD1. Sequencing input: cord blood. This TCR came from a newborn girl in good health. The CDR3 bases are TGCGCCAGCAGCGTCCGGGACAGGTGGAACGAGCAGTTCTTC. It encodes CASSVRDRWNEQFF.